This T cell receptor beta chain was captured by sequencing in a study of blood T cell repertoires in COVID-19. At the level of the study: Acute and convalescent COVID-19 specimens originated in the United States, Italy and Spain. PBMCs, B-cell-depleted T cells, or T cells provided the cDNA or gDNA that made up the material.

The authors' processing: Amplification of reference gene primers provided the estimated nucleated cell counts. Sequenced by immunoSEQ multiplex PCR; TCRdb stores in-frame clones only, minus some. V, J and clone size were drawn from that table, and D and trimming were deduced from the DNA. Counted here are some 240,000 clones, roughly 81% occurring once; the ten biggest clones make up 5% to 8%. The CDR3 length is 11 residues. In germline, CDR1 is DFQATT, CDR2 SNEGSKA (reference sequence). The V end was cut by 1 base, the J end by 3 bases, with 4 bases between. Within 2 weeks of study entry, exposed participants had contacted a PCR-confirmed or clinician-diagnosed COVID-19 case.

The TCR was taken from a woman aged 45-60 years who had been exposed to COVID-19. The rearrangement uses TRBV20-1 and TRBJ2-7; D remains ambiguous. The sequenced sample was PBMCs or T cells enriched from blood (not recorded which). The CDR3 DNA sequence: TGCAGTGCTAGAGGGAGCTACGAGCAGTACTTC. Protein product: CSARGSYEQYF.